This T cell receptor (beta chain) was sequenced in a study of T cells in Graves' hyperthyroidism and ophthalmopathy. Absence of ophthalmopathy progression within 18 months defined stable Graves' hyperthyroidism. Researchers barred patients who had uncontrolled infection, other autoimmune disease, pregnancy or lactation. The study, taken as a whole, reports: Blood also carried most thyroid clonotypes expanded above 0.001.

This clonotype occurred a few times. The antigen is undetermined. Amplified TCR beta CDR3 regions derived from RNA transcripts. Primed by the HTBI set, a first-round RT-PCR was run on the TCR CDR3. TCRdb redid the calling of the multiplex PCR reads with MiXCR, one entry per CDR3 protein. The table lists about 420,000 distinct CDR3 sequences, around 14% of them singletons. This CDR3 contains 16 residues. Germline V CDR1 and CDR2: MGHRA, YSYEKL. The junction had 6 bases not matched to a gene; V was cut back by 4 bases and J by 1 base. Sequencing input: blood. J is TRBJ2-5 and V is TRBV4-1, with 10 bases fitting TRBD2. This clonotype was sampled from a woman between 18 and 29 years old with Graves' hyperthyroidism. The CDR3 sequence is CASSPLGLAAQETQYF. The CDR3, as DNA: TGCGCCAGCAGCCCCCTAGGACTAGCGGCCCAAGAGACCCAGTACTTC.